The T cell receptor beta chain under discussion was sequenced for a study of blood T cells in healthy people across ages. Per germline, CDR1 SGDLS and CDR2 YYNGEE. The V end was cut by 4 bases, the J end by 0 bases, with 10 bases between. CDR3 size: 14 residues. Study-wide findings and caveats: Calculation of diversity from one million T cells yielded estimates considered to be underestimates.

A second roughly 6 to 12 cycle PCR used barcoded and J-beta primers. From the 5' RACE reads, TCRdb called clonotypes with MiXCR, one entry per CDR3 protein. The sample records 1.5 million to 1.8 million distinct CDR3 sequences, 35% to 45% being singletons. Total RNA extraction produced at least 5 micrograms (per sample) for the study. This clonotype appeared a few times. Its target is unknown. This chain links TRBV9 with TRBJ1-2; D not certain. The TCR sequence derives from a woman aged 18-29 years in good health. The source material was blood. The CDR3 protein is CASSPPSANYGYTF. The CDR3 DNA follows: TGTGCCAGCAGCCCCCCGTCGGCTAACTATGGCTACACCTTC.